Listed here are 30 T cell receptor beta chains from one sample, sequenced in a study of early T cells in non-severe SARS-CoV-2 infection. TCRdb re-derived calls from the 5' RACE reads in MiXCR, one entry per CDR3 protein. This table has some 50,000 distinct CDR3 sequences, about 9.4% appearing once. The sequenced sample consisted of whole blood. The receptors shown here come from an adult who was a healthcare worker with PCR-confirmed SARS-CoV-2 infection or an uninfected control (not recorded which).

This clonotype was found a few times. The chain joins TRBV27 to TRBJ2-5, with 8 bases matching TRBD1. This CDR3 contains 13 residues. V shed 6 bases, J shed 9 bases, and the junction held 9 bases outside the gene matches. Germline CDR1 reads MNHEY; CDR2 reads SMNVEV (reference sequence). The CDR3: CASSSDRDQAQYF. In DNA form, the CDR3 reads TGTGCCAGCAGCTCGGACAGGGACCAGGCCCAGTACTTC.

The chain is built from TRBV20-1 and TRBJ2-7, with TRBD2 identical over 9 bases. Germline V gives CDR1 DFQATT, CDR2 SNEGSKA (reference sequence). The CDR3 loop spans 14 amino acids. Trimming took 3 bases from V and 3 from J; bases not matched to a gene: 6. The CDR3 DNA is TGCAGTGCTAGCCCAGCGGGAGGATACTACGAGCAGTACTTC. It codes for CSASPAGGYYEQYF.

This clonotype was found many times. The chain is built from TRBV20-1 and TRBJ1-5; D remains ambiguous. This CDR3 spans 14 amino acids. Per germline, CDR1 DFQATT and CDR2 SNEGSKA (reference sequence). With 3 bases removed from V and 4 bases from J, the gap between germline ends came to 13 bases. The CDR3 sequence is CSASQSPKNQPQHF. In DNA, the CDR3 is TGCAGTGCTAGCCAAAGTCCAAAAAATCAGCCCCAGCATTTT.

Only a few counts were recorded for this clonotype. J is TRBJ2-4 and V is TRBV24-1; a possible D gene is TRBD1 (5 bases). CDR3 length equals 17 residues. V was shortened by 2 bases and J by 10 bases, with 23 bases between the two germline ends. Germline CDR1 KGHDR, CDR2 SFDVKD. In DNA, the CDR3 is TGTGCCACCAGTGATTGTACTGGGGCCCTATCAATTCGGATTCAGTACTTC. Protein sequence: CATSDCTGALSIRIQYF.

This clonotype occurred a few times. The chain has TRBV29-1 and TRBJ2-1; D not certain. Looked up from germline, CDR1 is SQVTM and CDR2 is ANQGSEA. With 5 bases removed from V and 4 bases from J, the gap between germline ends came to 9 bases. The CDR3 consists of 12 residues. Written as DNA, the CDR3 is TGCAGCGTTCGGTCAGAGTACAATGAGCAGTTCTTC. This codes for CSVRSEYNEQFF.

The rearrangement uses TRBV20-1 and TRBJ2-5; D might be TRBD1 (5 bases). CDR1 is DFQATT and CDR2 is SNEGSKA in the germline V gene (reference sequence). Deletions cut 3 bases from V and 5 bases from J, with 10 bases between. The CDR3 runs 12 residues. CDR3 in DNA: TGCAGTGCTAGGGGGCCGAGCGAGACCCAGTACTTC. It is translated as CSARGPSETQYF.

This clonotype was found many times. The J gene is TRBJ2-7, the V gene TRBV27, with a weak D call TRBD2 (6 bases). The CDR3 consists of 14 residues. V was shortened by 8 bases and J by 2 bases, with 16 bases between the two germline ends. Germline CDR1 and CDR2: MNHEY and SMNVEV (reference sequence). The CDR3 is CASAPRTIAYEQYF. In nucleotides, the CDR3 is TGTGCCAGCGCCCCCCGGACTATCGCCTACGAGCAGTACTTC.

V usage is TRBV20-1 and J usage is TRBJ2-1, with TRBD2 identical over 7 bases. Germline CDR1 DFQATT, CDR2 SNEGSKA (reference sequence). The CDR3 loop spans 16 amino acids. The junction had 13 bases not matched to a gene; V was cut back by 1 base and J by 7 bases. Here the CDR3 reads CSARGVTSLTGNEQFF. CDR3 DNA sequence: TGCAGTGCTAGAGGAGTGACTAGCTTGACGGGAAATGAGCAGTTCTTC.

To note about this clonotype: One junction end does not reproduce the germline sequence, and a read error may be involved. CDR3 nucleotide sequence: TGTGCCACCAGTGATTACTCTGAAAACACCATATATTTT. This translates into CATSDYSENTIYF. J is TRBJ1-3 and V is TRBV24-1; D unclear. CDR3 size: 13 residues. CDR1 KGHDR and CDR2 SFDVKD come from the germline V gene.

This clonotype was counted many times. The J gene is TRBJ1-1, the V gene TRBV7-9; D unresolved. This CDR3 is built from 13 residues. Germline V CDR1 and CDR2: SEHNR, FQNEAQ (reference sequence). V gave up 1 base and J gave up 6 bases, with 9 bases separating them. This chain's CDR3 is CASSLVKGSEAFF. The CDR3 nucleotides read TGTGCCAGCAGCTTAGTCAAGGGATCTGAAGCTTTCTTT.

This clonotype showed up many times. The CDR3 loop reads CASSFFGTANEKLFF. In DNA, the CDR3 is TGTGCCAGCAGCTTTTTCGGGACAGCTAATGAAAAACTGTTTTTT. The chain combines TRBV11-2 with TRBJ1-4; 7 bases are a match to TRBD1. In germline, CDR1 is SGHAT, CDR2 FQNNGV. The CDR3 contains 15 residues. J gave up 3 bases and V 3 bases, and 4 bases lay outside the gene matches. Variable domain in full (rest from reference TRBV11-2 and TRBJ1-4): EAGVAQSPRYKIIEKRQSVAFWCNPISGHATLYWYQQILGQGPKLLIQFQNNGVVDDSQLPKDRFSAERLKGVDSTLKIQPAKLEDSAVYLCASSFFGTANEKLFFGSGTQLSVL.

This clonotype came up a few times. The rearrangement uses TRBV20-1 and TRBJ1-5; TRBD1 agrees at 8 bases. The length of the CDR3 is 14 residues. The V gene's germline CDR1 is DFQATT and CDR2 SNEGSKA (reference sequence). The CDR3 bases are TGCAGAGATACAAAGGACAGGGTAGATCAGCCCCAGCATTTT. Encoded protein: CRDTKDRVDQPQHF.

The chain uses TRBV10-3 and TRBJ1-2; 10 bases match TRBD1. Germline trimming cut 8 bases from V and 8 bases from J; bases unmatched to any gene: 8. Looked up from germline, CDR1 is ENHRY and CDR2 is SYGVKD. The CDR3 totals 13 residues. The CDR3 spells CAISGQGIEGYTF. DNA for the CDR3: TGTGCCATCTCGGGACAGGGGATCGAAGGCTACACCTTC.

This clonotype has at least ten counts. This chain links TRBV6-4 with TRBJ1-2; D remains unclear. V gave up 4 bases and J gave up 2 bases, with 8 bases separating them. CDR3 length equals 13 residues. Germline V gene lookup returns CDR1 MRHNA and CDR2 SNTAGT. In DNA, the CDR3 is TGTGCCAGCAGTGTGGACGGGAACTATGGCTACACCTTC. It yields the protein CASSVDGNYGYTF.

This clonotype was seen repeatedly, ten times or more. The chain uses TRBV10-1 and TRBJ2-7, with a possible D match to TRBD2 (5 bases). CDR1 is WNHNN and CDR2 is SYGVQD in the germline V gene (reference sequence). The CDR3 has 14 residues. The ends were cut back, 0 bases at V and 2 bases at J, with 8 bases in the middle. CDR3 nucleotides: TGCGCCAGCAGTGAGTCCGGGATGGCCTACGAGCAGTACTTC. Its translation is CASSESGMAYEQYF.

Ten or more counts support this clonotype. J is TRBJ2-5 and V is TRBV5-1; D not certain. From germline, CDR1 is SGHRS and CDR2 YFSETQ. This CDR3 spans 14 amino acids. The V and J ends lost 1 base and 4 bases respectively, with 11 bases between them. The CDR3 sequence: CASSLSASPETQYF. Written as DNA, the CDR3 is TGCGCCAGCAGCTTGTCGGCCTCCCCAGAGACCCAGTACTTC. The complete variable domain, with remaining parts taken from reference TRBV5-1 and TRBJ2-5, reads KAGVTQTPRYLIKTRGQQVTLSCSPISGHRSVSWYQQTPGQGLQFLFEYFSETQRNKGNFPGRFSGRQFSNSRSEMNVSTLELGDSALYLCASSLSASPETQYFGPGTRLLVL.

This clonotype has only a few counts. This chain uses TRBV24-1 with TRBJ2-3; 9 bases are shared with TRBD1. Germline CDR1 is KGHDR and CDR2 is SFDVKD. J gave up 0 bases and V 4 bases, and 7 bases lay outside the gene matches. This CDR3 region has 17 residues. The DNA of the CDR3 is TGTGCCACCAGTGAGGGTTACAGGGGGCGGAGCACAGATACGCAGTATTTT. This codes for CATSEGYRGRSTDTQYF.

This clonotype was detected ten times or more. The V and J genes are TRBV6-4 and TRBJ2-3, with D perhaps TRBD1 (6 bases). The V gene's germline CDR1 is MRHNA and CDR2 SNTAGT. The CDR3 loop spans 15 amino acids. V was shortened by 0 bases and J by 2 bases, with 9 bases between the two germline ends. CDR3 nucleotide sequence: TGTGCCAGCAGTGACTCCGGGACAACCACAGATACGCAGTATTTT. Translation: CASSDSGTTTDTQYF.

This clonotype was seen a few times. The chain has TRBV11-2 and TRBJ2-3; D gene unclear. V was clipped by 5 bases and J by 7 bases, with 16 bases between them. The CDR3 runs 14 residues. Germline-derived CDR1 and CDR2 are SGHAT and FQNNGV. CDR3 nucleotide sequence: TGTGCCAGCAGCCCGATCTTCGATCGAAATACGCAGTATTTT. This gives the protein CASSPIFDRNTQYF.

In this sample, this clonotype turned up many times. The chain couples TRBV5-1 to TRBJ1-4; the D gene is possibly TRBD1 (5 bases). This CDR3 comprises 14 residues. The germline CDR1 and CDR2 sequences are SGHRS and YFSETQ. Trimming took 7 bases from V and 0 from J, leaving 10 bases between them. The CDR3, as DNA: TGCGCCAGCCAACGGGACTCAACTAATGAAAAACTGTTTTTT. Protein: CASQRDSTNEKLFF.

The V and J genes are TRBV9 and TRBJ2-1, with 13 bases that match TRBD2. The germline gives CDR1 SGDLS, CDR2 YYNGEE. The CDR3 has 16 amino acids. Losses at the gene ends were 5 bases for V and 4 bases for J; bases not matched to a gene: 6. In nucleotides, the CDR3 is TGTGCCAGCAGTCCCAGACTAGCGGGGGGATACAATGAGCAGTTCTTC. Amino acids: CASSPRLAGGYNEQFF.

This chain links TRBV6-1 with TRBJ2-3; D remains unclear. Trimming shortened V by 2 bases and J by 1 base, and 7 bases separated the two germline ends. Germline CDR1 and CDR2: MNHNS and SASEGT. The CDR3 covers 14 residues. Written as DNA, the CDR3 is TGTGCCAGCAGTGAACTCCGGCGCACAGATACGCAGTATTTT. Translated, it gives CASSELRRTDTQYF.

This clonotype has just a few counts. The genes are TRBV7-3 and TRBJ2-7; D unclear. V was cut by 5 bases and J by 0 bases, with 11 bases left in between. The CDR3 contains 14 residues. Germline lookup yields CDR1 SGHTA and CDR2 FQGTGA. CDR3 sequence reads: CASSASATSYEQYF. The CDR3 DNA reads TGTGCCAGCAGCGCTTCAGCCACCTCCTACGAGCAGTACTTC.

There are a few counts of this clonotype. The CDR3 here is CASSSGTSGYNEQFF. The CDR3, as DNA: TGCGCCAGCAGCTCCGGGACTAGCGGCTACAATGAGCAGTTCTTC. The chain employs TRBV5-1 and TRBJ2-1; 11 nucleotides line up with TRBD2. The V segment lost 3 bases and the J segment 3 bases; nucleotides outside the gene matches: 2. The CDR3 runs 15 residues. CDR1 is SGHRS, CDR2 YFSETQ, per germline.

This clonotype was picked up many times. V and J are TRBV11-2 and TRBJ2-3; D unresolved. The CDR3 extends over 15 amino acids. The ends were cut back, 1 base at V and 6 bases at J, with 14 bases in the middle. Germline lookup yields CDR1 SGHAT and CDR2 FQNNGV. The CDR3 region is CASSLAGTPRDTQYF. The CDR3 coding sequence is TGTGCCAGCAGCTTAGCGGGCACACCCAGGGATACGCAGTATTTT.

The sample holds many counts of this clonotype. The chain carries TRBV5-4 and TRBJ1-2; no clear D gene. This CDR3 spans 14 amino acids. V lost 5 bases and J lost 5, with 16 bases in between. CDR1 is SGHNT and CDR2 is YYREEE in the germline V gene (reference sequence). CDR3: CASRSGPALYGYTF. The CDR3, as DNA: TGTGCCAGCAGGAGCGGCCCGGCGTTGTATGGCTACACCTTC.

Regarding this clonotype: A read error may explain this, as a much larger clone is one base away. The gene calls are TRBV18 and TRBJ2-2; D gene unclear. V was shortened by 6 bases and J by 1 base, with 15 bases between the two germline ends. CDR1 and CDR2 (germline): KGHSH, LQKENI. The CDR3 length is 16 residues. CDR3 sequence (DNA): TGTGCCAGCTCGCCCACTCGAAACAAGAACACCGGGGAGCTGTTTTTT. The encoded protein is CASSPTRNKNTGELFF.

This clonotype was seen only a few times. At one boundary the junction diverges from the germline segment, which might be a read error. The chain carries TRBV11-2 and TRBJ2-1; either TRBD1 or TRBD2 may fit D (5 bases each). Germline loops: CDR1 SGHAT, CDR2 FQNNGV. The CDR3 is made up of 15 amino acids. CDR3 sequence: CASSLERGSNNEQFF. In DNA, the CDR3 is TGTGCCAGCAGCTTAGAGAGGGGCTCCAACAATGAGCAGTTCTTC.

This clonotype occurred many times. The chain couples TRBV6-2 or TRBV6-3 to TRBJ2-3; D gene ambiguous. This CDR3 is built from 12 residues. CDR1 is MNHEY and CDR2 is SVGEGT in the germline V gene. Trimming stripped 6 bases from V and 5 bases from J, with 9 bases between. The CDR3, as DNA: TGTGCCAGCAGCTTAACCGTAGATACGCAGTATTTT. It translates to CASSLTVDTQYF.

The chain employs TRBV6-2 or TRBV6-3 and TRBJ2-1, with D perhaps matching TRBD1 or TRBD2 (5 bases each). This CDR3 has 15 residues. CDR1 is MNHEY and CDR2 is SVGEGT in the germline V gene. V was clipped by 4 bases and J by 6 bases, with 16 bases between them. DNA of the CDR3: TGTGCCAGCAGTTCTCGCGGTGGGGGTTTCAATGAGCAGTTCTTC. Amino acid sequence: CASSSRGGGFNEQFF.